This entry features one T cell receptor beta chain sequence. The antigen remains unidentified. This may come from a read error, since a much larger clone is one base off. TCR beta CDR3 regions were amplified from RNA transcripts. During a first-round RT-PCR of the TCR CDR3, the HTBI primer set was used. TCRdb processed the multiplex PCR reads anew with MiXCR; each CDR3 protein has one entry. The data show 700,000 to 850,000 distinct CDR3 sequences, 30% to 40% seen once. Clinical symptoms, serum thyroxine and TRAb, thyroid ultrasound and orbital computed tomography were used for the diagnoses. The data were taken from a study of T cells in Graves' hyperthyroidism and ophthalmopathy. Study information: Prior to any treatment, at the point of initial diagnosis, peripheral blood was collected.

Study-wide results and limits: Most expanded thyroid clonotypes above 0.001 recurred in blood. Patients with ophthalmopathy were separated from those with stable hyperthyroidism by a 13 V-J model.

The germline gives CDR1 SGHTA, CDR2 FQGNSA. This CDR3 is 16 amino acids long. The rearrangement joins TRBV7-2 to TRBJ2-5, with 7 bases fitting TRBD2. The TCR sequence derives from a woman between 40 and 55 years old with Graves' hyperthyroidism. Sequenced input: blood. The CDR3 protein is CASSLGGGYGWETRYF. The CDR3 DNA sequence: TGTGCCAGCAGCTTAGGGGGGGGATATGGTTGGGAGACCCGGTACTTC.